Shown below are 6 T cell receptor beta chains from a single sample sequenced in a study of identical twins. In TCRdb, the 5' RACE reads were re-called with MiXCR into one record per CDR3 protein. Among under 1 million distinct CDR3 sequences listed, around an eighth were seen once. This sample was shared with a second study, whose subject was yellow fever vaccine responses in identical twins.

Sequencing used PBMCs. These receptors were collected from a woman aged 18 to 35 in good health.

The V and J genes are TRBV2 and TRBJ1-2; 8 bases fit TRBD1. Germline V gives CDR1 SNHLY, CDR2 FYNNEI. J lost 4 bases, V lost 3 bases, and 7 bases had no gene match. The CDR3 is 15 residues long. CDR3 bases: TGTGCCAGCAGTGACCCCCAGACAGGGGTCTATGGCTACACCTTC. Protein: CASSDPQTGVYGYTF.

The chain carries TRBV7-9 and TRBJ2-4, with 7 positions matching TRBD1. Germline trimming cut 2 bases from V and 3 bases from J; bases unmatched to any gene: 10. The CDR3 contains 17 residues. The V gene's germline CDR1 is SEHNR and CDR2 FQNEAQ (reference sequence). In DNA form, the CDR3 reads TGTGCCAGCAGCTTAAGTCTAGGGGGCTATGGCAAAAACATTCAGTACTTC. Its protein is CASSLSLGGYGKNIQYF.

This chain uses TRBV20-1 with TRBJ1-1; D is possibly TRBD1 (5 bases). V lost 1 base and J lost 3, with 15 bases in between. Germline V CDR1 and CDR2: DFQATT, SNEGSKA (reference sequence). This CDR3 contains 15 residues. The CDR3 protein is CSARGSAWGDTEAFF. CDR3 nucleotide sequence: TGCAGTGCTAGAGGTTCGGCATGGGGGGACACTGAAGCTTTCTTT.

Written as DNA, the CDR3 is TGTGCCAGCAGCGTACACAGGGGAGGGTCAGAGACCCAGTACTTC. It yields the protein CASSVHRGGSETQYF. The chain recombines TRBV9 with TRBJ2-5, with D tentatively TRBD1 or TRBD2 (7 bases each). The V gene's germline CDR1 is SGDLS and CDR2 YYNGEE. The V and J ends lost 1 base and 4 bases respectively, with 14 bases between them. The length of the CDR3 is 15 residues.

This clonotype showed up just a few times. CDR3 nucleotides: TGCGCCAGCAGCCGATTGGTGGGGATAATTGAGCCCCAGCATTTT. It codes for CASSRLVGIIEPQHF. The chain joins TRBV4-1 to TRBJ1-5; D remains unclear. V was shortened by 4 bases and J by 8 bases, with 18 bases between the two germline ends. Germline-derived CDR1 and CDR2 are MGHRA and YSYEKL. This CDR3 has 15 amino acids.

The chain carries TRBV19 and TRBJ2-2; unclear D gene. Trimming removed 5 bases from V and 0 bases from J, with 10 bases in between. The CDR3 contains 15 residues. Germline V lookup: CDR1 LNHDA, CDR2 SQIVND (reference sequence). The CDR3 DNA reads TGTGCCAGTAGTCGGTGGGCCGCGAACACCGGGGAGCTGTTTTTT. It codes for CASSRWAANTGELFF. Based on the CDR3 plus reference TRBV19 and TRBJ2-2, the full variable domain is DGGITQSPKYLFRKEGQNVTLSCEQNLNHDAMYWYRQDPGQGLRLIYYSQIVNDFQKGDIAEGYSVSREKKESFPLTVTSAQKNPTAFYLCASSRWAANTGELFFGEGSRLTVL.